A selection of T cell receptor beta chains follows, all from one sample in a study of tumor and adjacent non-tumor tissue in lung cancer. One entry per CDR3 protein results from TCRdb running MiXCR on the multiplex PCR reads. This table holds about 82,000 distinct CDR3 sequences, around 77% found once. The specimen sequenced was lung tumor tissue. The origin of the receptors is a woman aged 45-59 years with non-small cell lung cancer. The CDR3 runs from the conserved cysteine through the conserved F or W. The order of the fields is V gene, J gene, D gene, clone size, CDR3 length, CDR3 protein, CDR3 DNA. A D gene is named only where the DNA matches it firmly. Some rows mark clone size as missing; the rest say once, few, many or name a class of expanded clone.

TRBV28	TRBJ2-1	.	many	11	CATSRSWITVF	TGTGCCACCAGTAGGTCTTGGATAACGGTCTTC
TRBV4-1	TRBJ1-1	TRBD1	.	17	CASSQVARRTGDTEASF	TGTGCCAGCAGCCAAGTGGCCCGTCGGACAGGGGACACTGAAGCTTCCTTT
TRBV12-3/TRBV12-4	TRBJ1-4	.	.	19	CASTSPTTFGPILTEKLFF	TGTGCCAGCACTTCCCCGACGACGTTTGGACCGATCCTGACTGAAAAACTGTTTTTT
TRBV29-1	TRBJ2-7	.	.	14	CSVEEPRSPYEQYF	TGCAGCGTTGAGGAGCCTAGGAGCCCCTACGAGCAGTACTTC
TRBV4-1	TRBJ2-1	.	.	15	CDSSQHQISFNEQFF	TGCGACAGCAGCCAACATCAGATTAGCTTCAATGAGCAGTTCTTC
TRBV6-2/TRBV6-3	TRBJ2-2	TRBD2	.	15	CASRLAGVDTGEPSF	TGTGCCAGCAGACTAGCGGGAGTGGACACCGGGGAGCCGTCTTTT
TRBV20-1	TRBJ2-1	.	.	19	CNARDLIRGLADSYNEQFF	TGCAATGCTAGAGATTTAATAAGGGGACTGGCGGACTCCTACAATGAGCAGTTCTTC
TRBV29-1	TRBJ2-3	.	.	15	CSVGVNYRDTDMQYF	TGCAGCGTTGGTGTCAACTACAGAGACACAGATATGCAGTATTTT
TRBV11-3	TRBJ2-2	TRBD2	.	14	CVSSLAGGSGELFF	TGCGTCAGCAGCCTAGCGGGGGGCTCCGGGGAGCTGTTTTTT
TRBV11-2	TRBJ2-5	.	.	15	CASSLGAGNQETQYF	TGTGCCAGCAGCTTAGGGGCGGGGAACCAAGAGACCCAGTACTTC
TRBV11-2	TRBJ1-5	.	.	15	CASRAEGVSKQSQHF	TGTGCCAGCAGGGCGGAGGGGGTTAGCAAACAGTCCCAGCATTTT
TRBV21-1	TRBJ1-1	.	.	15	CASIKVVHLNSEAFF	TGTGCCAGCATCAAAGTGGTCCACCTGAACAGTGAAGCTTTCTTT
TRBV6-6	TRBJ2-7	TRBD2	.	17	CASRDVDGGSPSYKQYF	TGTGCCAGCAGGGACGTAGATGGCGGGAGCCCCTCCTACAAGCAGTATTTC
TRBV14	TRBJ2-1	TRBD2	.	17	CVSSQDSASGRFGEQLF	TGTGTCAGCAGCCAAGATTCGGCCAGCGGGAGGTTTGGTGAGCAGTTATTC
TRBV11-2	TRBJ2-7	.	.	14	CAGSLVVGLYGQYF	TGTGCCGGCAGCTTAGTGGTAGGATTATATGGACAGTACTTC
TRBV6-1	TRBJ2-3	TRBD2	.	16	CASRETLAGGLNTQYF	TGTGCCAGCCGTGAGACCTTAGCGGGAGGGCTCAATACGCAGTATTTT
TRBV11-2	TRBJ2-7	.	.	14	CTSSFKWEYGEQYF	TGTACCAGCAGCTTCAAGTGGGAGTACGGTGAGCAGTACTTC
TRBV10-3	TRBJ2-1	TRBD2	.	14	CATLSGGLYNEQFF	TGTGCCACCTTGTCGGGAGGCCTCTACAATGAGCAGTTCTTC
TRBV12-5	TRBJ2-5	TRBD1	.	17	CASGLDRGLLAQETQYF	TGTGCTAGTGGTTTGGACAGGGGCCTGTTGGCCCAAGAGACCCAGTACTTC
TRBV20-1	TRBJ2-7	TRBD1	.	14	CSARSTGTGNNPYF	TGCAGTGCCAGATCTACCGGGACAGGGAATAATCCCTACTTC
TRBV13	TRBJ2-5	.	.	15	CASSLSDTWGETQYF	TGTGCCAGCAGCTTAAGTGACACGTGGGGGGAGACCCAGTACTTC
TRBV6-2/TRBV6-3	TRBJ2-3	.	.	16	CASSRKPGRPTDRQYF	TGTGCCAGCTCCCGCAAGCCGGGGCGGCCCACAGATAGGCAGTATTTT
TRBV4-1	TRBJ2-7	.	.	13	CAGNRDPLDSQYF	TGCGCCGGCAACCGAGACCCTTTGGACTCGCAGTACTTC
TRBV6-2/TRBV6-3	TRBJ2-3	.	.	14	CTSSVDSETDTHYF	TGTACCAGCAGCGTGGACAGTGAAACAGATACGCATTATTTT
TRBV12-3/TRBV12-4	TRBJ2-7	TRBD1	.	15	CASSLIGQGRSKQYF	TGTGCCAGCAGTTTAATTGGACAGGGTCGGTCCAAACAGTACTTC
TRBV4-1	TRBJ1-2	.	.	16	CASRQDGRRRGNGYTF	TGCGCCAGCAGACAAGATGGAAGGCGGAGAGGAAATGGCTACACCTTC
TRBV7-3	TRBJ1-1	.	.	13	CASSLTMDNEAFF	TGTGCCAGCAGCTTAACAATGGACAATGAAGCTTTCTTT
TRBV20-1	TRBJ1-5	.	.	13	CGANKGGDQPQHF	TGCGGTGCTAACAAGGGCGGGGATCAGCCCCAGCATTTT
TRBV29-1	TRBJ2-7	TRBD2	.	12	CSVRLASYEQYF	TGCAGCGTTAGACTAGCATCCTATGAGCAGTACTTC
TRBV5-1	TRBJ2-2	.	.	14	CACSTGANTWELFF	TGCGCCTGCAGCACGGGGGCGAACACCTGGGAGCTGTTTTTT
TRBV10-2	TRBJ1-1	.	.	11	CVSSAEQETFF	TGCGTCAGCAGCGCTGAACAGGAAACTTTCTTT
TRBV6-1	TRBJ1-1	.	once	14	CASSVRGDDIKAFF	TGTGCCAGCAGTGTCAGGGGCGACGACATTAAAGCTTTCTTT
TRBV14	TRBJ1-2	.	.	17	CASNPGGGHRPYGGYTF	TGTGCCAGCAACCCAGGTGGGGGACACCGGCCTTATGGAGGGTACACCTTC
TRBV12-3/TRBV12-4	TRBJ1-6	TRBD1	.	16	CASSTYQGAVNSPLHF	TGTGCCAGTAGTACCTACCAGGGGGCAGTTAATTCACCCCTCCACTTT
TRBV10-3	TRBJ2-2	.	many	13	CAIRGSGSGELFF	TGTGCCATCAGAGGATCAGGAAGCGGGGAGCTGTTTTTT
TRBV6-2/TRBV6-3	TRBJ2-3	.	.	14	CASSYRGVTDTQYF	TGTGCCAGCAGCTATAGAGGTGTCACAGACACACAGTATTTT
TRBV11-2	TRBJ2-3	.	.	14	CASSLVGFTVTQYF	TGTGCCAGTAGCTTAGTCGGCTTCACAGTTACGCAGTATTTT
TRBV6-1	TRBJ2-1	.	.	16	CASSEWSRSSYNEQFF	TGTGCCAGCAGTGAGTGGAGCAGGAGCTCCTACAATGAGCAGTTCTTC
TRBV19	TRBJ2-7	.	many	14	CASIDSEPPYEQYF	TGTGCCAGTATCGACAGTGAACCCCCTTACGAGCAGTACTTC
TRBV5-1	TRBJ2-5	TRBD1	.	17	CASSLAGTGTGQGTQYF	TGCGCCAGCAGCTTGGCGGGAACCGGGACAGGTCAAGGGACCCAGTACTTC
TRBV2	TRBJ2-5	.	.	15	CASSDIGLLQETQYF	TGTGCCAGCAGTGATATAGGACTACTCCAAGAGACCCAGTACTTC
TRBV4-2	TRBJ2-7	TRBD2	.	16	CASSHPGLTGGGEQYF	TGTGCTAGCAGCCACCCGGGACTAACGGGAGGGGGCGAGCAGTACTTC
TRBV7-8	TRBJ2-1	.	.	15	CASSSHGTAGREQSF	TGTGCCAGCAGCTCCCATGGGACCGCCGGAAGGGAGCAGTCCTTC
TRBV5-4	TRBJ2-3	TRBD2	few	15	CANSLTSGGAGTQYF	TGTGCCAACAGCTTGACCAGCGGGGGTGCAGGTACGCAGTATTTT
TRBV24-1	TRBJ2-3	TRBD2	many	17	CATSGGSGTSATDTQYF	TGTGCCACCAGCGGGGGGTCGGGGACTAGCGCCACAGATACGCAGTATTTT
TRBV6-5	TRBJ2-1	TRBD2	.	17	CASSYSIWGLAGGEQSF	TGTGCCAGCAGTTACTCAATTTGGGGACTAGCGGGAGGTGAGCAGTCCTTC
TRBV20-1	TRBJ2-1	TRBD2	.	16	CSWDGWGLAGGNELFF	TGCAGCTGGGACGGCTGGGGATTAGCGGGAGGGAATGAGCTGTTCTTC
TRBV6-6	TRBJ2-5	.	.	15	CGSSSQPAARGTQNF	TGTGGCAGCAGTTCCCAACCGGCGGCTAGGGGGACCCAGAACTTC
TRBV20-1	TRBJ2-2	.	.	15	CGARDWTRDTGELFF	TGCGGTGCTAGAGACTGGACAAGAGACACAGGGGAGCTGTTTTTT
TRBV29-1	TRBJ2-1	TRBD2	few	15	CSVELSGSPYNEQLF	TGCAGCGTTGAGCTAAGCGGGAGCCCGTACAATGAGCAGTTATTC
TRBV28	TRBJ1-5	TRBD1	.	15	CASSIPGTGYQPLHF	TGTGCCAGCAGTATCCCCGGGACAGGGTATCAGCCCCTGCATTTT
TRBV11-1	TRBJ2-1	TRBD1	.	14	CANSLIGGRYEQFF	TGTGCCAACAGTTTAATAGGGGGCCGGTATGAGCAGTTCTTC
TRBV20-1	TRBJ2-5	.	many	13	CSAQQGLEETQYF	TGCAGTGCTCAGCAGGGGTTAGAAGAGACCCAGTACTTC
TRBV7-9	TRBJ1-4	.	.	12	CASSLCRVKLFF	TGTGCCAGTAGCTTATGTCGAGTGAAACTGTTTTTT
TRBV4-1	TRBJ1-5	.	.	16	CDSSHTDRSFNQPQHF	TGCGACAGCAGCCATACTGATAGGTCCTTCAATCAGCCCCAGCATTTT
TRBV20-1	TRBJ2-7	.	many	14	CSARDSRDRYEQYF	TGCAGTGCTAGAGATTCACGGGATCGGTACGAGCAGTACTTC
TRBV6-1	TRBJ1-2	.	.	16	CVNNRANPELNYGYTF	TGTGTCAACAACCGGGCAAATCCAGAACTTAACTATGGCTACACCTTC
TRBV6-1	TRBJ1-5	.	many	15	CASSPRADGYQPQHF	TGTGCCAGCAGCCCTCGGGCGGACGGTTATCAGCCCCAGCATTTT
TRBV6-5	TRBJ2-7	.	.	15	CASTSSGLLYNEQYF	TGTGCCAGTACCTCCTCGGGACTGCTTTACAATGAGCAGTACTTC